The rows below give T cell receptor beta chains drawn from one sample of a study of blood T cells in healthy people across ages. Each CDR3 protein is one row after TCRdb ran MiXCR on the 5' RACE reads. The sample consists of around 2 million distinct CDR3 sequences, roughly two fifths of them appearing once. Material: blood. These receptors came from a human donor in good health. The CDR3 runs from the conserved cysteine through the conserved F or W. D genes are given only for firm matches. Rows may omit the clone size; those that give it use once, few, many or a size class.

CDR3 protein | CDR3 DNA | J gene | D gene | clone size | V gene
CASSTTGGGLEAFF | TGTGCCAGCAGCACCACGGGGGGCGGGCTTGAAGCTTTCTTT | TRBJ1-1 | . | . | TRBV14
CSARDSGARRANTEAFF | TGCAGTGCTAGAGATTCAGGGGCCCGCAGGGCGAACACTGAAGCTTTCTTT | TRBJ1-1 | . | . | TRBV20-1
CASSLYAARTSGDEQYF | TGTGCCAGCAGCTTATACGCAGCCCGGACTAGCGGAGACGAGCAGTACTTC | TRBJ2-7 | TRBD2 | . | TRBV7-6
CASSLNIGLYNEQFF | TGCGCCAGCAGCCTTAACATCGGACTTTACAATGAGCAGTTCTTC | TRBJ2-1 | . | . | TRBV4-3
CASSYGRGTYEQYF | TGTGCCAGCAGTTACGGCAGGGGGACCTACGAGCAGTACTTC | TRBJ2-7 | TRBD1 | many | TRBV6-2/TRBV6-3
CASGLVLGRPNTEAFF | TGTGCTAGTGGTTTGGTATTGGGCAGACCGAACACTGAAGCTTTCTTT | TRBJ1-1 | . | . | TRBV12-5
CASSLLGVSETQYF | TGTGCCAGCAGCTTGTTGGGGGTTTCGGAGACCCAGTACTTC | TRBJ2-5 | . | . | TRBV7-2
CASSPIRGTATNYGYTF | TGTGCCAGCAGCCCGATTAGGGGGACAGCCACTAACTATGGCTACACCTTC | TRBJ1-2 | TRBD1 | few | TRBV14
CASSYSDGSCEQYF | TGTGCCAGCAGTTACTCTGACGGCTCCTGCGAGCAGTACTTC | TRBJ2-7 | . | . | TRBV6-5
CASSLDALGKGELFF | TGTGCCAGCAGCTTAGATGCTTTGGGGAAGGGGGAGCTGTTTTTT | TRBJ2-2 | . | . | TRBV7-6
CVTSVKDEQYF | TGTGTCACCAGTGTGAAGGACGAGCAGTACTTC | TRBJ2-7 | . | . | TRBV24-1